The clone carrying this TCR beta chain occurred a few times. This specimen belongs to a study of blood T cell repertoires in COVID-19. Using immunoSEQ multiplex PCR, the repertoire was profiled, and TCRdb retains in-frame clones only, with some absent. The repertoire holds tens of thousands of clones, with over 80% as singletons. The CDR3 is 14 residues long. Germline V gene lookup returns CDR1 SEHNR and CDR2 FQNEAQ (reference sequence). The V segment lost 6 bases and the J segment 3 bases; nucleotides outside the gene matches: 6. The material sequenced was peripheral blood. The chain has TRBV7-9 and TRBJ2-5; 8 nucleotides match TRBD2. The source of this sequence is a woman older than 75 with active or convalescent COVID-19. CDR3 in DNA: TGTGCCAGCAGATCAGCGGGAGCTGAAGAGACCCAGTACTTC. The encoded protein is CASRSAGAEETQYF.